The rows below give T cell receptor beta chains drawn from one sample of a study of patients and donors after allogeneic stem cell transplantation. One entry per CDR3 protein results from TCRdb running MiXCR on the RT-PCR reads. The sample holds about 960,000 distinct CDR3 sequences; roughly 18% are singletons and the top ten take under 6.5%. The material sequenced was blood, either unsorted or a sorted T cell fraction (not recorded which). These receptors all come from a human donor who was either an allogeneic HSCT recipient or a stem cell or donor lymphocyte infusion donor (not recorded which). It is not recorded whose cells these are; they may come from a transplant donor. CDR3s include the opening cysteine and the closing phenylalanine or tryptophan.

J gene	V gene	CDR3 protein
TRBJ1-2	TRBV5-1	CASSLGRASSYGYTF
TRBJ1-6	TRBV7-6	CASSLERDSPLHF
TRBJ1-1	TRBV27	CASGNGPGAFF
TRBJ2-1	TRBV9	CASSTSGRGSEQFF
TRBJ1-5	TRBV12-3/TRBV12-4	CASRGTGAGSNQPQHF
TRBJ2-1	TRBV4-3	CASSQDGTGSYNEQFF
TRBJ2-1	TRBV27	CASSFSPDSQWDEQFF
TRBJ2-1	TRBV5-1	CASSLTVEAYNEQFF
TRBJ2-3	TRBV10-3	CAITPSQRGDTDTQYF
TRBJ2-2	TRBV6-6	CASSTSLEGELFF
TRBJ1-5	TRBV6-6	CASSVNENQPQHF
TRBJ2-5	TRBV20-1	CSARGLAGAATQYF
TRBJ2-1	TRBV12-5	CASGFIHRGLSSYNEQFF